One TCR beta chain is described in this entry. Its specificity is unknown. This entry comes from a study of beta chain features in type 1 diabetes. The authors took one heparinised blood draw, averaging approximately 120 mL, from each donor. Trimming removed 1 base from V and 2 bases from J; junction bases left unmatched: 3. The CDR3 totals 18 residues. Per germline, CDR1 SGHAT and CDR2 FQNNGV. Since all of the isolated RNA was reverse transcribed, expressed TCRB transcripts were what got sequenced. Clones were sequenced by immunoSEQ multiplex PCR, and TCRdb holds only the in-frame ones, with some missing. Among some 290,000 clones, approximately 15% were seen once, and the ten largest hold 0.015% to 0.02%. Study-wide results and limits: Whether HLA type influences TCRB rearrangement remained unresolved here. Patients with type 1 diabetes showed fewer VDJ junction insertions and more deletions. Moderate but significant shortening of TCRB CDR3s was recorded in all four CD4+ subsets from Type 1 diabetes patients.

The chain is built from TRBV11-2 and TRBJ2-3; 16 bases match TRBD2. This clonotype originated in a man between 25 and 39 years old with type 1 diabetes. The sequenced sample consisted of naive CD4+ T cells from blood. Here the CDR3 reads CASSLVGLAGGTTDTQYF. CDR3 coding DNA: TGTGCCAGCAGCTTAGTGGGACTAGCGGGAGGGACCACAGATACGCAGTATTTT.